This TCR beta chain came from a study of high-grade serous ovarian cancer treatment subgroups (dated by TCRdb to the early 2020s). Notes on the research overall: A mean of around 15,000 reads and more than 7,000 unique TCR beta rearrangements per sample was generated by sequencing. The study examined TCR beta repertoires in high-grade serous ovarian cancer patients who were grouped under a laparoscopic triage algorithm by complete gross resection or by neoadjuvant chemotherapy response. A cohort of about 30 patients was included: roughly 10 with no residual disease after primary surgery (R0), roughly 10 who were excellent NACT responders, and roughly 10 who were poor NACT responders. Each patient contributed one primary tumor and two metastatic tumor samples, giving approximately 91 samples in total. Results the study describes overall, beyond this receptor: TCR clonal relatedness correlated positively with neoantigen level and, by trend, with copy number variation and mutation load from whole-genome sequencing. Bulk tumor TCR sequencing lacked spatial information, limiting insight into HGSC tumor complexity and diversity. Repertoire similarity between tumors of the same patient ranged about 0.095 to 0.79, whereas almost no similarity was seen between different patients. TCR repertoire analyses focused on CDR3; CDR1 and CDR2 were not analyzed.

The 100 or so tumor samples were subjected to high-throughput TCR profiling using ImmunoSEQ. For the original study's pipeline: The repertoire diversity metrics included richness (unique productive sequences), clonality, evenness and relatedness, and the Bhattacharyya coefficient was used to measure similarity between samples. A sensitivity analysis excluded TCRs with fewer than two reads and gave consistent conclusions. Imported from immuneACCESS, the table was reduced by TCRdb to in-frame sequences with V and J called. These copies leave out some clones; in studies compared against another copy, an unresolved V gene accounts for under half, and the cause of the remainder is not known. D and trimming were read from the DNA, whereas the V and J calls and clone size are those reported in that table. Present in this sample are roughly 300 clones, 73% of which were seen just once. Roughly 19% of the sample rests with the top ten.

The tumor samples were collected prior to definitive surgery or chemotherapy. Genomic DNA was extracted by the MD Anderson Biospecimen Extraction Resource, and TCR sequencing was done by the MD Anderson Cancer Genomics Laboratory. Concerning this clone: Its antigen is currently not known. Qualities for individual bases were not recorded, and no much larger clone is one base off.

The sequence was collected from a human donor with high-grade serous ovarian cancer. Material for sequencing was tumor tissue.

The DNA sequence follows: TGTGCCAGCAGTGATTCTAGCGGGGGACCAGAGACCCAGTACTTC. Translated, it gives CASSDSSGGPETQYF. The rearrangement joined TRBV6-1 to TRBJ2-5, and 10 junctional nucleotides match TRBD2. The cysteine opens and the phenylalanine closes a CDR3 of 15 amino acids. Only the CDR3 DNA stays, 45 bases, in frame from base 1. Trimming accounts for 3 bases at V and 4 bases at J, while the number of junction bases matched to no gene is 5. Per the germline V gene, MNHNS is the CDR1 and SASEGT is the CDR2.